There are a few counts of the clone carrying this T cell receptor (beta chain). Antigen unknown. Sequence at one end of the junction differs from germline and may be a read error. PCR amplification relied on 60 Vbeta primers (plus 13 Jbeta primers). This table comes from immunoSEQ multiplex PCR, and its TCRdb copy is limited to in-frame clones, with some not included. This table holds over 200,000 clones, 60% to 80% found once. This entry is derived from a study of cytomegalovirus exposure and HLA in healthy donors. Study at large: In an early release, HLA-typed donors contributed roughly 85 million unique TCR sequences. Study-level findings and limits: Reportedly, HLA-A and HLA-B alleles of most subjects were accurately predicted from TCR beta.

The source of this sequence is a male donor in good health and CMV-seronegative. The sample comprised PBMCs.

CDR3 protein: CAGSAGTGQETQYF. The CDR3 nucleotides read TGTGCCGGCAGCGCCGGGACAGGCCAAGAGACCCAGTACTTC. The V and J genes are TRBV9 and TRBJ2-5; 8 nucleotides align to TRBD1. The germline V gene encodes CDR1 SGDLS and CDR2 YYNGEE. This CDR3 has 14 amino acids. Looking up the rest from reference TRBV9 and TRBJ2-5 gives the full variable domain: DSGVTQTPKHLITATGQRVTLRCSPRSGDLSVYWYQQSLDQGLQFLIQYYNGEERAKGNILERFSAQQFPDLHSELNLSSLELGDSALYFCAGSAGTGQETQYFGPGTRLLVL.